Given below is one TCR beta chain in context. Its antigen is currently unknown. The data stem from a study of T cell repertoires in cytomegalovirus infection. About the study: Researchers turned to recently identified HLA-C-restricted CMV epitopes as well as well-studied HLA-B-restricted ones. The public TCR beta signatures pointed to both CMV infection and matching HLA type.

Study-wide results and limits: Within the response measured ex vivo, HLA-C-restricted CMV-specific TCR beta clonotypes were dominant. Cumulative frequency (of public TCR beta family members) identified carriers of CMV plus the relevant HLA.

Germline V gene sequence: CDR1 SGHRS, CDR2 YFSETQ. CDR3 length: 17 residues. V trimming: 6 bases; J trimming: 2 bases; junction bases outside the gene matches: 12. In TCRdb, the reads were re-called with MiXCR into one record per CDR3 protein. The sample lists 200,000 to 250,000 distinct CDR3 sequences; approximately 40% were seen once. The chain links TRBV5-1 to TRBJ2-5, with 11 bases that match TRBD2. The receptor was isolated from a human donor in good health (CMV status not recorded). Some clones in this sample may be carry-over from other donors' samples. Material: CD8+ T cells from cultured PBMCs, obtained from culture after CMV antigen stimulation. In DNA form, the CDR3 reads TGCGCCAGCAAACTAGCGGGGGTCCCCCTACGTCAAGAGACCCAGTACTTC. It specifies CASKLAGVPLRQETQYF.